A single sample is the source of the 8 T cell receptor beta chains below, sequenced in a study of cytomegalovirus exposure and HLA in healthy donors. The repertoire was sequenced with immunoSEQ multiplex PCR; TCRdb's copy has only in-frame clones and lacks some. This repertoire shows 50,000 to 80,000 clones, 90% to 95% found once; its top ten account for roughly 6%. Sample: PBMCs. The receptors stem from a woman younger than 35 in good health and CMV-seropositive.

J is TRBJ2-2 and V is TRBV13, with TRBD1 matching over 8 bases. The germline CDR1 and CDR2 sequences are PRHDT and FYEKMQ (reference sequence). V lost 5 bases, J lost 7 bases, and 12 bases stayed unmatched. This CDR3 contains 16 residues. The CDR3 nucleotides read TGTGCCAGCAGCAATCGAAATGACAGGGGCGGCGGGGAGCTGTTTTTT. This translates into CASSNRNDRGGGELFF.

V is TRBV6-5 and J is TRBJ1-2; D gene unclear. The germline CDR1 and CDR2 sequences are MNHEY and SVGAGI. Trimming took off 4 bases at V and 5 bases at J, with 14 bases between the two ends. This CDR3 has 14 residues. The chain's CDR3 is CASSSPGSLYGYTF. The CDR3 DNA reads TGTGCCAGCAGTTCACCGGGATCACTTTATGGCTACACCTTC.

The CDR3 DNA reads TGTGCCAGCAGCCTACTACACAACTACGAGCAGTACTTC. It translates to CASSLLHNYEQYF. This chain connects TRBV7-9 to TRBJ2-7; D is uncertain. CDR1 is SEHNR, CDR2 FQNEAQ, per germline (reference sequence). Trimming shortened V by 5 bases and J by 3 bases, and 11 bases separated the two germline ends. The CDR3 covers 13 residues.

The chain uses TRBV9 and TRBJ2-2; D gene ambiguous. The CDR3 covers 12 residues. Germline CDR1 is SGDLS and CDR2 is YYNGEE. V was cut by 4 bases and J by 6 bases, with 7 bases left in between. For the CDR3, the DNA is TGTGCCAGCAGCCCCCCCGCCGGGGAGCTGTTTTTT. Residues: CASSPPAGELFF.

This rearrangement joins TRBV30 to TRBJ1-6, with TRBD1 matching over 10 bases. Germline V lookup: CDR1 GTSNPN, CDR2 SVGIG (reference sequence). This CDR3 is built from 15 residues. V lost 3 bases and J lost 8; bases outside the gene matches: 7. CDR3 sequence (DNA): TGTGCCTGGAGGGACTCGACAGGGGGCCATTCACCCCTCCACTTT. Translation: CAWRDSTGGHSPLHF.

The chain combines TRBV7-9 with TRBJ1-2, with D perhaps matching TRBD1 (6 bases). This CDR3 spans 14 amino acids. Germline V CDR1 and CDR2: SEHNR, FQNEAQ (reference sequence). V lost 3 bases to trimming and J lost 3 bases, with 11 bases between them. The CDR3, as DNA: TGTGCCAGCAGCTTCTTAGGGGGGGACTATGGCTACACCTTC. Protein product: CASSFLGGDYGYTF.

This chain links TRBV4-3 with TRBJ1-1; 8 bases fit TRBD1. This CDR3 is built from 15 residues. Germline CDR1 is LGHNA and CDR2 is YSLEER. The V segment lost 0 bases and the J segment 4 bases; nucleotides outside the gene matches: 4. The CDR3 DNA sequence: TGCGCCAGCAGCCAAGACTTGACAGGGGTCACTGAAGCTTTCTTT. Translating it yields CASSQDLTGVTEAFF.

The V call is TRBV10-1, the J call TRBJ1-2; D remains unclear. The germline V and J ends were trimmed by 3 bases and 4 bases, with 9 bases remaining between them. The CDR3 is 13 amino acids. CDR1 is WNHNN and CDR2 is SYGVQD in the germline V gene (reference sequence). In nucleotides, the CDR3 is TGCGCCAGCAGTGAATCGGGGAGCTATGGCTACACCTTC. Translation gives CASSESGSYGYTF.